The 16 T cell receptor beta chains presented below share a single source sample, sequenced in a study of blood T cell repertoires in COVID-19. This table comes from immunoSEQ multiplex PCR, and its TCRdb copy is limited to in-frame clones, with some not included. The sample includes tens of thousands of clones, roughly 90% of them seen just once. Sequenced material: peripheral blood. All receptors come from a human donor in a cohort sampled during active COVID-19.

The chain couples TRBV7-8 to TRBJ2-1; TRBD2 matches 12 bases. The CDR3 runs to 16 residues. CDR1 and CDR2 (germline): SGHVS, FQNEAQ. The V segment lost 5 bases and the J segment 9 bases; nucleotides outside the gene matches: 11. CDR3 residues: CASSAPGLAGTTEQFF. The CDR3 DNA reads as TGTGCCAGCAGCGCCCCGGGACTAGCGGGTACTACTGAGCAGTTCTTC.

The genes are TRBV6-1 and TRBJ2-7, with D perhaps TRBD2 (7 bases). Germline V gene lookup returns CDR1 MNHNS and CDR2 SASEGT. CDR3 length: 16 amino acids. V was cut by 2 bases and J by 4 bases, with 18 bases left in between. The CDR3 spells CASSESGLGGPYEQYF. The CDR3, as DNA: TGTGCCAGCAGTGAATCCGGACTAGGGGGACCATACGAGCAGTACTTC.

V and J are TRBV30 and TRBJ1-6; no firm D call. Per germline, CDR1 GTSNPN and CDR2 SVGIG (reference sequence). Trimming stripped 0 bases from V and 3 bases from J, with 9 bases between. The CDR3 spans 15 residues. The CDR3 here is CAWSVLGSYNSPLHF. The CDR3 DNA reads as TGTGCCTGGAGTGTGTTGGGGAGCTATAATTCACCCCTCCACTTT.

In this sample, this clone turned up once. V is TRBV6-2 or TRBV6-3 and J is TRBJ1-2, with D perhaps matching TRBD1 (6 bases). The V end lost 5 bases, the J end lost 1 base, and 11 bases lay between the germline ends. CDR1 and CDR2 (germline): MNHEY, SVGEGT. The CDR3 runs 14 residues. The DNA of the CDR3 is TGTGCCAGCAGTCCCCCGGACAGTAACTATGGCTACACCTTC. It translates to CASSPPDSNYGYTF.

The V and J genes are TRBV27 and TRBJ2-7, with 7 positions matching TRBD2. In germline, CDR1 is MNHEY, CDR2 SMNVEV (reference sequence). V shed 2 bases and J 2 bases; nucleotides not matched to a gene: 9. The CDR3 runs to 16 residues. The CDR3 loop reads CASSLTGGSITYEQYF. DNA of the CDR3: TGTGCCAGCAGTTTAACCGGGGGGTCTATCACCTACGAGCAGTACTTC.

The rearrangement links TRBV5-1 to TRBJ2-1; D is possibly TRBD2 (5 bases). The CDR3 consists of 13 residues. Germline V CDR1 and CDR2: SGHRS, YFSETQ. The ends were cut back, 8 bases at V and 6 bases at J, with 15 bases in the middle. CDR3 nucleotide sequence: TGCGCCAGTAGCCGAGTCGGAGGCAATGAGCAGTTCTTC. This sequence encodes CASSRVGGNEQFF.

The chain employs TRBV5-5 and TRBJ2-3, with D possibly matching TRBD1 (5 bases). The CDR3 is made up of 15 amino acids. Germline assignment: CDR1 SGHKS and CDR2 YYEKEE (reference sequence). V dropped 6 bases and J dropped 2 bases, with 16 bases sitting between them. The DNA of the CDR3 is TGTGCCAGCACCCCGGGCAGGGCGAACACAGATACGCAGTATTTT. Its protein is CASTPGRANTDTQYF.

The J gene is TRBJ2-5, the V gene TRBV30; D possibly corresponds to TRBD2 (7 bases). The V end lost 3 bases, the J end lost 5 bases, and 31 bases lay between the germline ends. CDR3 length equals 19 residues. Germline loops: CDR1 GTSNPN, CDR2 SVGIG (reference sequence). The CDR3 reads CAWSQGMGARGGSRETQYF. In DNA form, the CDR3 reads TGTGCCTGGAGCCAGGGGATGGGAGCGCGGGGCGGGAGCCGGGAGACCCAGTACTTC.

This CDR3 is CASIRAAGVGEKLFF. As DNA, the CDR3 is TGTGCCAGCATCCGGGCCGCAGGGGTCGGGGAAAAACTGTTTTTT. The V and J genes are TRBV6-5 and TRBJ1-4, with a weak D call TRBD1 (6 bases). CDR3 length: 15 amino acids. Germline loops: CDR1 MNHEY, CDR2 SVGAGI. Deletions cut 7 bases from V and 8 bases from J, with 20 bases between.

The chain combines TRBV11-3 with TRBJ2-1; TRBD1 agrees at 8 bases. Per the germline V gene, CDR1 is SGHNT and CDR2 is YENEEA. V gave up 11 bases and J gave up 4 bases; unmatched junction bases: 10. CDR3 length: 14 residues. CDR3 coding DNA: TGTGCCTCTGCGGACAGGGAATTTTACAATGAGCAGTTCTTC. This sequence encodes CASADREFYNEQFF.

This clone is judged medium-sized. Distinct nucleotide sequences in the sample also encode this CDR3. V usage is TRBV2 and J usage is TRBJ2-5, with D maybe TRBD2 (6 bases). CDR1 and CDR2 (germline): SNHLY, FYNNEI. This CDR3 is 13 amino acids long. The V end was cut by 6 bases, the J end by 2 bases, with 10 bases between. The CDR3 protein is CASSRDSQETQYF. The CDR3 DNA is TGTGCCAGCAGCAGGGACTCTCAAGAGACCCAGTACTTC.

CDR3 in amino acids: CASSYSSHSYEQYF. The CDR3 nucleotides are TGTGCCAGCAGTTACTCGAGTCACTCCTACGAGCAGTACTTC. V gene TRBV6-6 combines with J gene TRBJ2-7; D is unresolved. From germline, CDR1 is MNHNY and CDR2 SVGAGI (reference sequence). The CDR3 totals 14 residues. Trimming pared 0 bases from V and 0 bases from J, leaving 6 bases between.

J is TRBJ2-1 and V is TRBV7-9; possibly TRBD2 for D (5 bases). The CDR3 consists of 13 residues. CDR1 and CDR2 from the germline V gene are SEHNR and FQNEAQ (reference sequence). V was trimmed by 4 bases and J by 10 bases, leaving 14 bases between them. Written as DNA, the CDR3 is TGTGCCAGCAGCTCTCCCGGGCGCGGGGAGCAGTTCTTC. This codes for CASSSPGRGEQFF.

The chain links TRBV29-1 to TRBJ2-3; the match to TRBD1 covers 7 bases. Per the germline V gene, CDR1 is SQVTM and CDR2 is ANQGSEA. The CDR3 sequence is 14 residues long. Germline trimming cut 7 bases from V and 4 bases from J; bases unmatched to any gene: 11. The CDR3 DNA sequence: TGCAGCGCCTTGACAGGGTCGGGCGCAGATACGCAGTATTTT. Amino acid sequence: CSALTGSGADTQYF.

The genes are TRBV30 and TRBJ1-1, with D perhaps TRBD1 (6 bases). The V end was cut by 2 bases, the J end by 8 bases, with 12 bases between. Per germline, CDR1 GTSNPN and CDR2 SVGIG (reference sequence). The CDR3 spans 12 residues. CDR3 sequence reads: CAWSHGQPEAFF. CDR3 DNA sequence: TGTGCCTGGAGTCACGGACAGCCCGAAGCTTTCTTT. The full variable domain, rest sourced from reference TRBV30 and TRBJ1-1, is SQTIHQWPATLVQPVGSPLSLECTVEGTSNPNLYWYRQAAGRGLQLLFYSVGIGQISSEVPQNLSASRPQDRQFILSSKKLLLSDSGFYLCAWSHGQPEAFFGQGTRLTVV.

The chain joins TRBV5-4 to TRBJ2-1; 11 bases agree with TRBD2. Germline assignment: CDR1 SGHNT and CDR2 YYREEE (reference sequence). Trimming took 0 bases from V and 9 from J; bases not matched to a gene: 2. This CDR3 contains 14 residues. CDR3 in DNA: TGTGCCAGCAGCTTGGAGCTAGCGGGAGGTGAGCAGTTCTTC. It translates to CASSLELAGGEQFF.